This T cell receptor beta chain is from a study of blood T cell repertoires in COVID-19 (dated by TCRdb to the early 2020s). Background for the entire study: The collaborator samples originated in the United States, Italy and Spain and spanned the acute and convalescent phases of COVID-19. The dataset comprised deeply sampled blood TCRbeta repertoires from subjects exposed to, actively infected with, or recovered from COVID-19. The samples were drawn from the first 160 participants of the ongoing ImmuneRACE study and from 1,254 subjects provided by 6 global collaborators. The prospective study material was composed of cDNA or gDNA derived from T cells, B-cell-depleted T cells, or PBMCs. A de-identified subject ID, COVID-19 status, age in years and sex were almost always included in the sample metadata. The repertoires were released in a freely available public database meant as a resource for research on the immune response to SARS-CoV-2. Where HLA class I and class II types were available, the types were taken from metadata supplied by the sample provider, not from assay-based typing. General conclusions and limits of the study: How much clinical and demographic metadata was included differed by source and by participant, and the metadata was provided uncurated.

The CDR3 sequence holds 12 residues, the cysteine and phenylalanine included. Left in the record is the CDR3 DNA by itself, 36 bases read in frame from the first base. A distance of 6 bases separates the germline ends of V and J, which lose 3 bases and 7 bases respectively. CDR1 and CDR2, looked up from the germline V gene, are LGHNA and YSLEER. TCRbeta CDR3 regions were amplified from genomic DNA using the immunoSEQ Assay, a bias-controlled multiplex PCR. As for the authors' bioinformatics: Within the assay, amplification of reference gene primers was used to estimate how many nucleated cells each sample contained. To quantify the absolute abundance of each unique TCRbeta CDR3 rearrangement, sequence reads were collapsed and filtered. For each sample, productive Simpson clonality was calculated as the square root of Simpson's diversity index over productive rearrangements. Drawn from immuneACCESS, this table holds only the in-frame rearrangements with V and J called that TCRdb kept. Clones are partly lost; checked studies trace under half to an unresolved V gene and leave the rest unexplained. D and trimming come from the DNA, and the V and J calls and clone size come from that table. Recorded for this sample are around 170,000 clones; around four fifths of them occurred a single time. The top ten clonotypes cover over 13% of the sample.

A remark on this clone: Its binding antigen is unknown. No per-base quality is available; no much larger clone lies one base away.

The collaborating institutions used their own protocols to collect whole blood in K2EDTA tubes. Collaborator samples were shipped for TCRbeta analysis as frozen whole blood, isolated PBMCs, or DNA extracted from either sample type. The rearrangement joined TRBV4-3 to TRBJ2-2, with an unclear D gene assignment. The sequenced sample was peripheral blood. The sequence was obtained from a young man with active or convalescent COVID-19. CDR3 reads: CASSQSLGELFF. The DNA sequence is as follows: TGCGCCAGCAGCCAGTCCCTCGGGGAGCTGTTTTTT.